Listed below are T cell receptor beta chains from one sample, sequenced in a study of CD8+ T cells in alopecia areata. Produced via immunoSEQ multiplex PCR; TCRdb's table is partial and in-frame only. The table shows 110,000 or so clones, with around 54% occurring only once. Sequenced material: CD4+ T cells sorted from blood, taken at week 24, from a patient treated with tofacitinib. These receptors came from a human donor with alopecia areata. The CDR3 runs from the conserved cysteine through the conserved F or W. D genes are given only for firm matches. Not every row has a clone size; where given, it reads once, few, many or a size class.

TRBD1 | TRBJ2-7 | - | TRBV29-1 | TGCAGCGTTGAAAGGGGACAGGGCGGTCGGGAGCAGTACTTC | CSVERGQGGREQYF
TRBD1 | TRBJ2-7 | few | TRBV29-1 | TGCAGCGTTGCTCGACAGGGTAACCAGCAGTACTTC | CSVARQGNQQYF
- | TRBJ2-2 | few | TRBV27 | TGTGCCAGCAGTGATATATTGAGGGTCTCGAACACCGGGGAGCTGTTTTTT | CASSDILRVSNTGELFF
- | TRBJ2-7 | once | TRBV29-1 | TGCAGCGTTGTTGGGCAGGGCGACGAGCAGTACTTC | CSVVGQGDEQYF
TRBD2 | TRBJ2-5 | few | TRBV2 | TGTGCCAGCAGTGAGGGACTAGCGGGGGGGGAGACCCAGTACTTC | CASSEGLAGGETQYF
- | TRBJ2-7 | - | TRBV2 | TGTGCCAGCAGCAACAGCTACGAGCAGTACTTC | CASSNSYEQYF
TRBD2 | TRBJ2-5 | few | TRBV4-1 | TGCGCCAGCAGCCGAGCGGGGGGGGAGACCCAGTACTTC | CASSRAGGETQYF
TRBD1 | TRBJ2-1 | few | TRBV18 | TGTGCCAGCTCAGGGGACAGGGCCTACAATGAGCAGTTCTTC | CASSGDRAYNEQFF
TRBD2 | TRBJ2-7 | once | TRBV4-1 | TGCGCCAGCAGCCAAGAGAGGAGGGGACTAGCGGGGGCCGCGAGCTCCTACGAGCAGTACTTC | CASSQERRGLAGAASSYEQYF
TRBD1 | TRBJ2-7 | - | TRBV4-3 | TGCGCCAGCAGCGTATACAGGGGGCTCGAGCAGTACTTC | CASSVYRGLEQYF
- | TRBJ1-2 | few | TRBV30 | TGTGCCTGGAGGGGGGACCCGGTCGGATATGGCTACACCTTC | CAWRGDPVGYGYTF
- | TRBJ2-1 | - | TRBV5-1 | TGCGCCAGCAGCTTCCGGGGGGAGCAGTTCTTC | CASSFRGEQFF
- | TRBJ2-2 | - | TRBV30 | TGTGCCTGGAGGATGGGAGGTGGCACCGGGGAGCTGTTTTTT | CAWRMGGGTGELFF
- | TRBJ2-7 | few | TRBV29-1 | TGCAGCGTTGCTCATTGGGCCGAGCAGTACTTC | CSVAHWAEQYF
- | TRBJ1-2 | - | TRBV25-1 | TGTGCCAGCAGTGAATGGGCAGGGGATGGCTACACCTTC | CASSEWAGDGYTF
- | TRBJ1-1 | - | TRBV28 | TGTGCCAGCAGTAATACGTGGGAGAACACTGAAGCTTTCTTT | CASSNTWENTEAFF
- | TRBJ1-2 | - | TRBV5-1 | TGCGCCAGCAGCGAGGACGGGAGGAACTATGGCTACACCTTC | CASSEDGRNYGYTF
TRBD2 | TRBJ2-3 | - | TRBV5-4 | TGTGCCAGCGCCCCGACTAGCGGGGGAAAAAGCACAGATACGCAGTATTTT | CASAPTSGGKSTDTQYF
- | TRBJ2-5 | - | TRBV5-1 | TGCGCCAGCAGCTTGGGATCCAACCAAGAGACCCAGTACTTC | CASSLGSNQETQYF
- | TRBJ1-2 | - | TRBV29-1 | TGCAGCGTTGATGGGCAGCTTGGCTACACCTTC | CSVDGQLGYTF
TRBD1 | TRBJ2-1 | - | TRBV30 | TGTGCCTGGAGGGGGGACAGTCCCAATGAGCAGTTCTTC | CAWRGDSPNEQFF
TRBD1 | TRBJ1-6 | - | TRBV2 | TGTGCCAGCAGCGGGGACAGGGGGACCGGCTCACCCCTCCACTTT | CASSGDRGTGSPLHF
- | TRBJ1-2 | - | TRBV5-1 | TGCGCCAGCAGCTTGGCCATAGGAGGGTCTGATGGCTACACCTTC | CASSLAIGGSDGYTF
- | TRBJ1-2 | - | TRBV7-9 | TGTGCCAGCAGTTCGGGGGGAGGCTACTATGGCTACACCTTC | CASSSGGGYYGYTF
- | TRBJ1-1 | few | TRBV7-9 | TGTGCCAGCAGCCGCGACACGAACACTGAAGCTTTCTTT | CASSRDTNTEAFF
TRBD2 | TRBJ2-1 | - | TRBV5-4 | TGTGCCAGCAGCTTGGCCTCGGGGGGGCTTCGTAGGGAGCAGTTCTTC | CASSLASGGLRREQFF
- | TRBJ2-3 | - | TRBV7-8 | TGTGCCAGCAGCCCTGAGACAGATACGCAGTATTTT | CASSPETDTQYF
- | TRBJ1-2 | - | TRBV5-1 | TGCGCCAGCAGCCCCGGGATGGGGGCGAACTATGGCTACACCTTC | CASSPGMGANYGYTF
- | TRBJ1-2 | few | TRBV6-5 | TGTGCCAGCACCGGACAGTTCTGGGGCTATGGCTACACCTTC | CASTGQFWGYGYTF
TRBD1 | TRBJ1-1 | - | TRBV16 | TGTGCCAGCAGCCGCGACAGGGCGGGAACTGAAGCTTTCTTT | CASSRDRAGTEAFF
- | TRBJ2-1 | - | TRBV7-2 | TGTGCCAGCAGCTCGGTCCCTCGTACGGAGCAGTTCTTC | CASSSVPRTEQFF
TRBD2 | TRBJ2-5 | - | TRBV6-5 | TGTGCCAGCAGACACGGGACTAGCGGGCAAGAGACCCAGTACTTC | CASRHGTSGQETQYF
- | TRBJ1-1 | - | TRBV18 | TGTGCCAGCTCACCAGGGGAGGGGAATGAAGCTTTCTTT | CASSPGEGNEAFF
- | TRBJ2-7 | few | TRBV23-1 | TGCGCCACTACCGGGCCCTACGAGCAGTACTTC | CATTGPYEQYF
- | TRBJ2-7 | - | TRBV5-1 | TGCGCCAGCAGCTTCGGGACGCAAGAGCAGTACTTC | CASSFGTQEQYF
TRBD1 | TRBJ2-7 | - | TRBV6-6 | TGTGCCAGCAGCTCCGGACAGGGGGTAGGCTACGAGCAGTACTTC | CASSSGQGVGYEQYF
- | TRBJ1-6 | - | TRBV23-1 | TGCGCCAGCAGTCAATTCCGGGAGGTTTATTCACCCCTCCACTTT | CASSQFREVYSPLHF
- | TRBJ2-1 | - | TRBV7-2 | TGTGCCAGCAGCAGAGGGGCGTCCTACAATGAGCAGTTCTTC | CASSRGASYNEQFF
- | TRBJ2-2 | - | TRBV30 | TGTGCCTGGAGTGGGGCCGGGGAGCTGTTTTTT | CAWSGAGELFF
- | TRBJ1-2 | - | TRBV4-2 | TGTGCCAGCAGCCATCCGAGGGAGAATGGCTACACCTTC | CASSHPRENGYTF
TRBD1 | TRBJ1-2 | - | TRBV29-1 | TGCAGCGTTGGCGGAAGGGACAGGGTGGGCGGCTACACCTTC | CSVGGRDRVGGYTF
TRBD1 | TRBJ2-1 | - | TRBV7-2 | TGTGCCAGCAGCGGAATCGCCGGGACAGGGAGGAATGAGCAGTTCTTC | CASSGIAGTGRNEQFF
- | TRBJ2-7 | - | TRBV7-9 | TGTGCCAGCAGCTACGCCGGGAGCTCCTACGAGCAGTACTTC | CASSYAGSSYEQYF
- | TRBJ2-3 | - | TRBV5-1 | TGCGCCAGCAGCTATAGGAACACAGATACGCAGTATTTT | CASSYRNTDTQYF
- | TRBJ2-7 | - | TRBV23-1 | TGCGCCAGCAGTCAATCTACGGGCCTTGGCCCCTTC | CASSQSTGLGPF
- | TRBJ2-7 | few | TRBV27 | TGTGCCAGCAGTCCCCGACTCCTTCTCGGTGGCTACGAGCAGTACTTC | CASSPRLLLGGYEQYF
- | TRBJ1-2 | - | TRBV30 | TGTGCCTCCCACCGAGGGGTTGGCTACACCTTC | CASHRGVGYTF
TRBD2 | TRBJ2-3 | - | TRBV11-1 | TGTGCCAGCAGCTTTGGTACTAGCGGGGGCACAGATACGCAGTATTTT | CASSFGTSGGTDTQYF
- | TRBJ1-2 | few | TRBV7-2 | TGTGCCAGCAGCTTATCCGTCGGGGTCGGCTATGGCTACACCTTC | CASSLSVGVGYGYTF
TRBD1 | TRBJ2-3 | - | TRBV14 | TGTGCCAGCAGCCAAGAGACAGGGGGACGAGTCAAAGATACGCAGTATTTT | CASSQETGGRVKDTQYF